The 5 T cell receptor beta chains reported below all come from one sample, sequenced in a study of cytomegalovirus exposure and HLA in healthy donors. 13 Jbeta primers and 60 Vbeta primers were used for the PCR. Clones were read by immunoSEQ multiplex PCR, and TCRdb kept only the in-frame ones, dropping some. Here the sample spans 150,000 to 200,000 clones, roughly four fifths being singletons. The sample taken for sequencing was PBMCs. The receptors were sampled from a woman aged 40 to 50 in good health and CMV-seronegative.

The chain recombines TRBV4-1 with TRBJ2-7; weak D call: TRBD1 (5 bases). Germline V lookup: CDR1 MGHRA, CDR2 YSYEKL. This CDR3 region has 16 residues. The V end lost 4 bases, the J end lost 6 bases, and 22 bases lay between the germline ends. CDR3 in DNA: TGCGCCAGCAGCCTCCGTGCCCCCAGGGTGAGGACCGAGCAGTACTTC. It translates to CASSLRAPRVRTEQYF.

This clone was recorded a few times. The genes are TRBV6-1 and TRBJ2-7; 11 nucleotides match TRBD1. The CDR3 extends over 17 amino acids. Germline V gene data show CDR1 as MNHNS and CDR2 as SASEGT. V shed 4 bases, J shed 5 bases, and the junction held 13 bases outside the gene matches. The CDR3 loop reads CASSGTWDRGAKDEQYF. The CDR3 DNA sequence: TGTGCCAGCAGTGGGACTTGGGACAGGGGGGCGAAGGACGAGCAGTACTTC.

The chain links TRBV6-5 to TRBJ2-2; unclear D gene. This CDR3 has 11 residues. CDR1 is MNHEY, CDR2 SVGAGI, per germline. The CDR3 reads CAARGPGELFF. In DNA, the CDR3 is TGTGCAGCAAGAGGTCCCGGGGAGCTGTTTTTT.

The chain uses TRBV18 and TRBJ2-1, with D perhaps TRBD1 (5 bases). Germline V gene data show CDR1 as KGHSH and CDR2 as LQKENI. CDR3 size: 15 residues. V was trimmed by 5 bases and J by 4 bases, leaving 15 bases between them. The chain's CDR3 is CASSGPQGKYNEQFF. The CDR3 DNA follows: TGTGCCAGCTCAGGCCCTCAGGGAAAGTACAATGAGCAGTTCTTC.

About this clone itself: Other DNA variants within this sample encode the same CDR3. The V call is TRBV5-1, the J call TRBJ2-3; TRBD1 agrees at 7 bases. V was pared by 0 bases and J by 6 bases, with 4 bases of the junction left unmatched. Germline loops: CDR1 SGHRS, CDR2 YFSETQ. CDR3 length equals 14 residues. The CDR3 spells CASSLGQGGDTQYF. CDR3 coding DNA: TGCGCCAGCAGCTTGGGACAGGGCGGCGATACGCAGTATTTT. The full variable domain, its missing parts supplied by reference TRBV5-1 and TRBJ2-3, is KAGVTQTPRYLIKTRGQQVTLSCSPISGHRSVSWYQQTPGQGLQFLFEYFSETQRNKGNFPGRFSGRQFSNSRSEMNVSTLELGDSALYLCASSLGQGGDTQYFGPGTRLTVL.